The 6 T cell receptor beta chains below come from one sample, sequenced in a study of blood T cells in healthy people across ages. A J-beta primer mix and a sample-barcoded 5' primer were used in a second PCR of about 6 to 12 cycles. TCRdb analysed the 5' RACE reads with MiXCR anew, one entry per CDR3 protein. This table holds more than 550,000 distinct CDR3 sequences, around a fifth found once. The sequencing sample was made of blood. The receptors stem from a man between 65 and 85 years old in good health.

CDR3 amino acids: CASSNEGPGLAQYF. CDR3 nucleotides: TGTGCCAGCAGCAACGAGGGACCCGGCTTGGCCCAGTACTTC. V and J are TRBV12-3 or TRBV12-4 and TRBJ2-5; TRBD1 or TRBD2 may be the D gene (5 bases each). CDR3 length: 14 amino acids. V lost 6 bases and J 9 bases, leaving 20 bases between the germline ends.

V is TRBV5-4 and J is TRBJ2-5, with D hard to call. This CDR3 contains 14 residues. V lost 5 bases and J 9 bases, leaving 20 bases between the germline ends. Germline loops: CDR1 SGHNT, CDR2 YYREEE (reference sequence). The CDR3 spells CASSPARASRAQYF. CDR3 DNA: TGTGCCAGCAGTCCCGCCCGGGCCTCCCGAGCCCAGTACTTC.

The CDR3 loop reads CSARGPSGQRLTQYF. For the CDR3, the DNA is TGCAGTGCTAGAGGTCCTTCGGGACAGCGTCTGACGCAGTATTTT. J is TRBJ2-3 and V is TRBV20-1, with TRBD1 matching over 7 bases. The CDR3 consists of 15 residues. V dropped 1 base and J dropped 9; count of bases not matched to a gene: 13. The germline gives CDR1 DFQATT, CDR2 SNEGSKA (reference sequence).

This clonotype turned up a few times. The chain has TRBV29-1 and TRBJ2-1, with D tentatively TRBD1 or TRBD2 (5 bases each). CDR1 is SQVTM, CDR2 ANQGSEA, per germline. Trimming shortened V by 7 bases and J by 10 bases, and 17 bases separated the two germline ends. The CDR3 consists of 12 residues. The CDR3 region has the DNA TGCAGCGCCGAACCGGACACTAGGGAGCAGTTCTTC. It is translated as CSAEPDTREQFF.

The chain joins TRBV28 to TRBJ2-1, with 7 bases identical to TRBD1. CDR1 and CDR2 (germline): MDHEN, SYDVKM. The CDR3 consists of 16 residues. The V gene end was trimmed by 6 bases and the J gene end by 4 bases; junction bases not matched to a gene: 12. The CDR3 here is CASRPTRGTEYNEQFF. CDR3 bases: TGTGCCAGCAGGCCCACTAGGGGGACAGAGTACAATGAGCAGTTCTTC.

This clonotype was seen a handful of times. V gene TRBV7-2 combines with J gene TRBJ2-1, with D possibly matching TRBD2 (6 bases). V gave up 4 bases and J gave up 6 bases, with 10 bases separating them. The CDR3 runs 13 residues. Germline values: CDR1 SGHTA, CDR2 FQGNSA. The CDR3 spells CASSWTNGNEQFF. DNA for the CDR3: TGTGCCAGCAGCTGGACTAATGGCAATGAGCAGTTCTTC.